Listed below are T cell receptor beta chains from one sample, sequenced in a study of cytomegalovirus exposure and HLA in healthy donors. The table came from immunoSEQ multiplex PCR; TCRdb's copy has only in-frame clones and leaves some out. The profile shows about 160,000 clones, more than 60% of them singletons. Sequenced material: PBMCs. These receptors came from a man between 35 and 55 years old in good health and CMV-seronegative. The CDR3 runs from the conserved cysteine through the conserved F or W. D genes are given only for firm matches. Only part of the rows carry a size: once, few, many, or a class if the clone is expanded.

>.|.|TRBJ2-2|TRBV18
TGTGCCAGCTCACCACGGGCAGACGCGAACACCGGGGAGCTGTTTTTT
CASSPRADANTGELFF
>.|TRBD1|TRBJ1-1|TRBV2
TGTGCCAGCAGTCGGACAGGGGGCACTGAAGCTTTCTTT
CASSRTGGTEAFF
>.|.|TRBJ2-7|TRBV7-3
TGTGCCAGCAGCTTAAGACTAGGTCCCGGCTACGAGCAGTACTTC
CASSLRLGPGYEQYF
>.|.|TRBJ1-5|TRBV4-1
TGCGCCAGCAGCCCCGGGGGGGCCCAGCAGCCCCAGCATTTT
CASSPGGAQQPQHF
>.|TRBD1|TRBJ2-7|TRBV5-4
TGTGCCAGCAGCGAAAGACAGGGGAGGATCTCCGAGCAGTACTTC
CASSERQGRISEQYF
>once|.|TRBJ1-4|TRBV4-2
TGTGCCAGCAGCCAAGAGTCTCGTTCCGCAACTAATGAAAAACTGTTTTTT
CASSQESRSATNEKLFF
>.|.|TRBJ1-2|TRBV10-2
TGCGCCAGCAGTGAAGTTACAGGGCTAGATTATGGCTACACCTTC
CASSEVTGLDYGYTF
>.|.|TRBJ2-3|TRBV7-2
TGTGCCAGCAGCCCTCCTAGGGATACGCAGTATTTT
CASSPPRDTQYF
>.|TRBD1|TRBJ1-1|TRBV5-3
TGTGCCGGGGAAGGGGGCGCATACCCCACTGAAGCTTTCTTT
CAGEGGAYPTEAFF
>.|TRBD2|TRBJ2-2|TRBV7-2
TGTGCCAGCAGCTCCAAGCGGGGGTCCACTATCCCGAACACCGGGGAGCTGTTTTTT
CASSSKRGSTIPNTGELFF
>.|.|TRBJ2-7|TRBV30
TGTGCCTGGAGTGTGGCAAGCGAGCAGTACTTC
CAWSVASEQYF
>.|TRBD1|TRBJ2-7|TRBV30
TGTGCCTGGAGCCTAGGACAGGCCTACGAGCAGTACTTC
CAWSLGQAYEQYF
>once|TRBD2|TRBJ2-3|TRBV18
TGTGCCAGCTACTCTAGCGGGGGGTCTACAGATACGCAGTATTTT
CASYSSGGSTDTQYF
>.|.|TRBJ2-7|TRBV30
TGTGCCTGGAGCCTCCTCTACGAGCAGTACTTC
CAWSLLYEQYF
>.|.|TRBJ2-3|TRBV4-2
TGTGCCAGCAGCCAAGAGCGGCGGAACACAGATACGCAGTATTTT
CASSQERRNTDTQYF
>.|.|TRBJ2-7|TRBV6-5
TGTGCCAGCAGTTACTCGGCCGGGGGCTACGAGCAGTACTTC
CASSYSAGGYEQYF
>.|TRBD1|TRBJ1-5|TRBV28
TGTGCCAGCAGTTTATCCAGGGGGCGGCAGCCCCAGCATTTT
CASSLSRGRQPQHF
>.|TRBD2|TRBJ2-1|TRBV7-3
TGTGCCAGCAGCTATAGCGGGGGTTACAATGAGCAGTTCTTC
CASSYSGGYNEQFF
>.|TRBD1|TRBJ2-5|TRBV9
TGTGCCAGCAGCGCCACCGGGACAGCCGCCTGGACCCAGTACTTC
CASSATGTAAWTQYF
>.|.|TRBJ2-2|TRBV11-2
TGTGCCAGCAGCTCAGGTTTCGGGGAGCTGTTTTTT
CASSSGFGELFF
>.|.|TRBJ2-7|TRBV30
TGTGCCTGGACGGGCTCCTACGAGCAGTACTTC
CAWTGSYEQYF
>once|.|TRBJ1-3|TRBV4-1
TGCGCCAGCAGCCAAGGCGGTAGGACTGGAAACACCATATATTTT
CASSQGGRTGNTIYF
>.|.|TRBJ1-5|TRBV30
TGTGCCTGGAGAGAAGAGGGAAGCGCAGGTCAGCCCCAGCATTTT
CAWREEGSAGQPQHF
>.|.|TRBJ2-7|TRBV6-5
TGTGCCAGCAGGATGACAGATAGATCCTACGAGCAGTACTTC
CASRMTDRSYEQYF
>.|TRBD2|TRBJ2-3|TRBV9
TGTGCCAGCAGCGGGGGACTAGCGGGGGGGGTAAATACGCAGTATTTT
CASSGGLAGGVNTQYF
>.|TRBD2|TRBJ2-3|TRBV4-2
TGTGCCAGCAGCCAAGGCAGCGGGGGGGCCACAGATACGCAGTATTTT
CASSQGSGGATDTQYF
>.|TRBD1|TRBJ2-4|TRBV6-5
TGTGCCAGCAGTTGGACAGGGGTTGACATTCAGTACTTC
CASSWTGVDIQYF
>.|TRBD1|TRBJ2-3|TRBV27
TGTGCCAGCAGGGATGGGGACAGACCGCGGGGCACAGATACGCAGTATTTT
CASRDGDRPRGTDTQYF
>.|.|TRBJ2-1|TRBV6-5
TGTGCCAGCAGTTACTCGACACAGGTCTCCTACAATGAGCAGTTCTTC
CASSYSTQVSYNEQFF
>.|TRBD2|TRBJ2-1|TRBV18
TGTGCCAGCTCGCTACTAGCGGGGGGATTCTATGAGCAGTTCTTC
CASSLLAGGFYEQFF
>.|TRBD1|TRBJ1-3|TRBV28
TGTGCCAGCACCCCGGGACAGGCGGTAGGAAACACCATATATTTT
CASTPGQAVGNTIYF
>.|.|TRBJ1-1|TRBV7-2
TGTGCCAGCAGCTTCGGGAACACTGAAGCTTTCTTT
CASSFGNTEAFF
>few|.|TRBJ1-2|TRBV30
TGTGCCTGGAGTGTCCAGGGGCGGGATGGCTACACCTTC
CAWSVQGRDGYTF
>.|.|TRBJ1-6|TRBV7-6
TGTGCCAGCACTAAAGACAGCCGCTCACCCCTCCACTTT
CASTKDSRSPLHF
>.|.|TRBJ2-7|TRBV6-5
TGTGCCAGCAGCCCCCGGGGGTCCGGGGCCTACGAGCAGTACTTC
CASSPRGSGAYEQYF
>few|.|TRBJ2-2|TRBV5-6
TGTGCCAGCAGCTTGTGGCGGGAGAACACCGGGGAGCTGTTTTTT
CASSLWRENTGELFF
>.|.|TRBJ2-1|TRBV11-2
TGTGCCAGCAGCTTAGGCGACGGGGAAAGGTACAATGAGCAGTTCTTC
CASSLGDGERYNEQFF
>.|TRBD1|TRBJ1-1|TRBV5-8
TGTGCCAGCAGGTCTGACAGGGGAACCATGAACACTGAAGCTTTCTTT
CASRSDRGTMNTEAFF
>.|.|TRBJ1-1|TRBV7-8
TGTGCCAGCAGCTTCACGGGGGGAACTGAAGCTTTCTTT
CASSFTGGTEAFF
>.|TRBD2|TRBJ2-3|TRBV11-3
TGTGCCAGCAGCTTAAGTCCAGCGGGGGGCCTAAAGGATACGCAGTATTTT
CASSLSPAGGLKDTQYF
>.|.|TRBJ2-5|TRBV27
TGTGCCAGCAGTAGTTCCTTAGGACTGTGGGAGACCCAGTACTTC
CASSSSLGLWETQYF
>.|TRBD1|TRBJ1-1|TRBV2
TGTGCCAGCAGAGCCCACAGGGGCCCGAACACTGAAGCTTTCTTT
CASRAHRGPNTEAFF
>.|.|TRBJ2-7|TRBV10-1
TGCGCCACCCAATTAATACAGGGCTACGAGCAGTACTTC
CATQLIQGYEQYF
>.|.|TRBJ2-5|TRBV2
TGTGCCAGCAGTGATAGGTGGGAGGAGACCCAGTACTTC
CASSDRWEETQYF
>.|TRBD1|TRBJ2-7|TRBV5-1
TGCGCCAGCAGCTTGGAGGGACAGGGGGCCTACGAGCAGTACTTC
CASSLEGQGAYEQYF